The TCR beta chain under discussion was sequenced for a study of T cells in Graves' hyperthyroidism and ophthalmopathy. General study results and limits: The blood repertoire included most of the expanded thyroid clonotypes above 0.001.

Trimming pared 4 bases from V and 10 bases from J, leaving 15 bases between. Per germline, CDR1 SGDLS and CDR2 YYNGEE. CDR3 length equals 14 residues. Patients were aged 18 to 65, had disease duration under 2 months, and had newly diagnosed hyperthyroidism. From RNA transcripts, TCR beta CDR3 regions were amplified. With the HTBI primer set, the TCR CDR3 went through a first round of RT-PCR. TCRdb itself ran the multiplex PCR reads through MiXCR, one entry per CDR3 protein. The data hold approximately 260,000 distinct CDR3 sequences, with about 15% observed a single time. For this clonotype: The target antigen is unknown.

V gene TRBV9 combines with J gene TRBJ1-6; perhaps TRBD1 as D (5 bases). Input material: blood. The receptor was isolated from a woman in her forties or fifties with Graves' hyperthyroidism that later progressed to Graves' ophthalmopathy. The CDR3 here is CASSLEGAKSPLHF. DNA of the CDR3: TGTGCCAGCAGCCTAGAAGGGGCAAAGTCACCCCTCCACTTT.